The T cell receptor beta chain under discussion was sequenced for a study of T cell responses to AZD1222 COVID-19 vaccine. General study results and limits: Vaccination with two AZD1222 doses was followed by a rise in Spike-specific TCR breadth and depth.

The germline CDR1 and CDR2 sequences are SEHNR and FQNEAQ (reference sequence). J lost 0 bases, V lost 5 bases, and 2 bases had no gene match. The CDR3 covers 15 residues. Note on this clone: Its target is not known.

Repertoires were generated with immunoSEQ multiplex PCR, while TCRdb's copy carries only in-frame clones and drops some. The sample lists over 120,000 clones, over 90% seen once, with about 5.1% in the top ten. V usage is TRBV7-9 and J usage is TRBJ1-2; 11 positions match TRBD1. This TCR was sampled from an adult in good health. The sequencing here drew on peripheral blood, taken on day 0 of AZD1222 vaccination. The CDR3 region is CASSGGQGANYGYTF. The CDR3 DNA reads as TGTGCCAGCAGCGGGGGACAGGGGGCTAACTATGGCTACACCTTC.